The rows below give T cell receptor beta chains drawn from one sample of a study of lymphopenia after photon versus proton radiotherapy. Generated by immunoSEQ multiplex PCR, the TCRdb table keeps only in-frame clones and is missing some. The data show some 14,000 clones, with 82% seen just once and 27% held by the top ten. Sequenced material: peripheral blood, taken from a patient treated with photon-based radiotherapy. These receptors were obtained from a man aged 45-65 years with gastric cancer. Both conserved end residues are part of each CDR3. A D gene is named only where the DNA matches it firmly. For some rows the clone size is stated as once, few or many, or as a class when expanded; others skip it.

abundance	v_gene	j_gene	d_gene	CDR3aa	CDR3nt
.	TRBV28	TRBJ2-4	.	CASSSGDQTLNIQYF	TGTGCCAGCAGTTCAGGGGACCAAACCTTAAACATTCAGTACTTC
.	TRBV5-6	TRBJ2-5	TRBD2	CASLPSSGSWGETQYF	TGTGCCAGCCTCCCCAGTAGCGGGTCATGGGGAGAGACCCAGTACTTC
.	TRBV7-9	TRBJ1-6	TRBD1	CASSPTGGRFRSPLHF	TGTGCCAGCAGCCCCACAGGGGGCAGGTTTCGTTCACCCCTCCACTTT
.	TRBV5-1	TRBJ1-6	.	CASSSGGGAQNSPLHF	TGCGCCAGCAGCTCCGGGGGAGGGGCCCAGAATTCACCCCTCCACTTT
.	TRBV5-1	TRBJ2-2	TRBD1	CASSYNRGWTGELFF	TGCGCCAGCAGCTATAACAGGGGGTGGACCGGGGAGCTGTTTTTT
once	TRBV20-1	TRBJ2-1	.	CSALTVGEQFF	TGCAGTGCTTTGACGGTTGGGGAGCAGTTCTTC
.	TRBV2	TRBJ1-5	.	CASNFRGQDQPQHF	TGTGCCAGCAACTTCCGGGGGCAGGATCAGCCCCAGCATTTT
.	TRBV7-9	TRBJ1-4	TRBD1	CASSLAGQGREKLFF	TGTGCCAGCAGCTTAGCGGGACAGGGTCGTGAAAAACTGTTTTTT
.	TRBV9	TRBJ2-7	.	CASSASDSSYEQYF	TGTGCCAGCAGCGCGTCGGACAGTTCCTACGAGCAGTACTTC
.	TRBV19	TRBJ2-7	.	CAGAIGTLYEQYF	TGTGCCGGAGCGATAGGAACACTCTACGAGCAGTACTTC
few	TRBV27	TRBJ2-3	.	CASSLRGKRGTDTQYF	TGTGCCAGCAGTTTAAGAGGCAAGCGGGGCACAGATACGCAGTATTTT
.	TRBV7-8	TRBJ2-1	.	CASESGASYNEQFF	TGTGCCAGCGAGTCGGGGGCCTCCTACAATGAGCAGTTCTTC
.	TRBV5-4	TRBJ2-2	TRBD2	CASSDRTSGGAGELFF	TGTGCCAGCAGCGACAGGACTAGCGGGGGGGCCGGGGAGCTGTTTTTT
.	TRBV19	TRBJ1-2	.	CASRLGGGYGYTF	TGTGCCAGTAGATTGGGGGGCGGCTATGGCTACACCTTC
.	TRBV19	TRBJ1-2	.	CASTPQRSYGYTF	TGTGCCAGTACCCCACAGCGCTCCTATGGCTACACCTTC
.	TRBV6-1	TRBJ1-5	.	CASSEGQIYQPQHF	TGTGCCAGCAGTGAAGGGCAGATCTATCAGCCCCAGCATTTT
.	TRBV27	TRBJ1-2	.	CASSPTPSYGYTF	TGTGCCAGCAGTCCTACCCCCAGCTATGGCTACACCTTC
.	TRBV30	TRBJ2-7	.	CAWSRWDTRSYEQYF	TGTGCCTGGAGTCGATGGGACACACGCTCCTACGAGCAGTACTTC
.	TRBV7-6	TRBJ2-1	TRBD2	CASSGGTSPYNEQFF	TGTGCCAGCAGCGGAGGGACTAGCCCCTACAATGAGCAGTTCTTC
.	TRBV10-1	TRBJ1-1	.	CASSQGADAFF	TGCGCCAGCAGCCAGGGTGCTGACGCTTTCTTT
.	TRBV5-1	TRBJ1-3	.	CASSVDGSSGNTIYF	TGCGCCAGCAGCGTGGACGGAAGCTCTGGAAACACCATATATTTT
.	TRBV18	TRBJ2-7	.	CASSPRVSYEQYF	TGTGCCAGCTCACCCAGGGTTTCCTACGAGCAGTACTTC
.	TRBV6-4	TRBJ1-6	.	CASSMQGIDGNSPLHF	TGTGCCAGCAGCATGCAAGGGATTGATGGTAATTCACCCCTCCACTTT
.	TRBV19	TRBJ1-3	.	CASVAGSSGNTIYF	TGTGCCAGTGTGGCAGGTTCCTCTGGAAACACCATATATTTT
.	TRBV28	TRBJ1-5	TRBD1	CASHGGQTDQPQHF	TGTGCCAGTCATGGGGGACAGACTGATCAGCCCCAGCATTTT